This paragraph reports one T cell receptor beta chain. Time point denoted: new active TB diagnosis, blood taken before or within 7 days of starting treatment. The sample comes from a study of T cells in tuberculosis. Study information: Samples predate treatment or fall within its first 7 days.

Only in-frame clones appear in the TCRdb table, and some are missing; sequencing was by immunoSEQ multiplex PCR. Of about 40,000 clones listed, approximately 94% were seen once; the top ten hold around 4%. Germline lookup yields CDR1 SGHTS and CDR2 YDEGEE. With 4 bases clipped from V and 1 base from J, the junction kept 8 bases outside the gene matches. The length of the CDR3 is 15 residues. The sequence derives from an adult with tuberculosis. This sequence joins TRBV5-8 and TRBJ2-7; 7 positions match TRBD1. The starting material was PBMCs, obtained at tuberculosis diagnosis. The CDR3 is CASSRRSTGSYEQYF. The CDR3 DNA reads TGTGCCAGCAGCCGACGTTCGACAGGGTCCTACGAGCAGTACTTC.